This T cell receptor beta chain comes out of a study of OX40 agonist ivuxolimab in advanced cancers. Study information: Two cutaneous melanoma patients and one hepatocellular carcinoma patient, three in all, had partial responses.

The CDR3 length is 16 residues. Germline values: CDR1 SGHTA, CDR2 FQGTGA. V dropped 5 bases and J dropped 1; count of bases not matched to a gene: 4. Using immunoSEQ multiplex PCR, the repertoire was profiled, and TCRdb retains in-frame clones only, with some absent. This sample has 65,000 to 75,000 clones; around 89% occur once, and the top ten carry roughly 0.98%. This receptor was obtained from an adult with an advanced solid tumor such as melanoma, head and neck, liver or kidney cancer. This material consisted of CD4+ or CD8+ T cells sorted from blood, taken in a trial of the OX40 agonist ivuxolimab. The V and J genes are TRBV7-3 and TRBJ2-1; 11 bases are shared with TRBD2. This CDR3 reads CASSLTSGTSYNEQFF. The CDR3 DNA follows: TGTGCCAGCAGCCTGACTAGCGGGACTTCCTACAATGAGCAGTTCTTC.